The 16 T cell receptor beta chains given below trace back to one sample, sequenced in a study of post-analysis software for immune sequencing data. Regarding the study as a whole: Relative to controls, patients had 4 or 5 TRBV segments at higher frequency, with TRBV5-6, TRBV5-1 and TRBV20-1 among these.

Prepared libraries of TCR beta cDNA carried unique molecular identifiers. TCRdb analysed the PCR reads with MiXCR anew, one entry per CDR3 protein. The sample consists of about 540,000 distinct CDR3 sequences, 30% to 40% of them appearing once. Antigen specificity for these receptors is unknown. The specimen was blood. The receptors come from a girl aged 2-17 years with multiple sclerosis.

This clonotype was observed a few times. This rearrangement joins TRBV2 to TRBJ1-2, with TRBD1 identical over 7 bases. Germline trimming cut 6 bases from V and 3 bases from J; bases unmatched to any gene: 4. CDR1 SNHLY and CDR2 FYNNEI come from the germline V gene. The CDR3 is 13 residues long. CDR3: CASRPGTDYGYTF. The CDR3 nucleotides are TGTGCCAGCAGACCTGGGACAGACTATGGCTACACCTTC. Filled out from reference TRBV2 and TRBJ1-2, the complete variable domain reads EPEVTQTPSHQVTQMGQEVILRCVPISNHLYFYWYRQILGQKVEFLVSFYNNEISEKSEIFDDQFSVERPDGSNFTLKIRSTKLEDSAMYFCASRPGTDYGYTFGSGTRLTVV.

This clonotype was seen more than once but under ten times. The chain recombines TRBV5-1 with TRBJ2-5, with 10 bases fitting TRBD2. CDR1 and CDR2 from the germline V gene are SGHRS and YFSETQ. There are 16 residues in the CDR3. The J segment lost 5 bases and the V segment lost 4 bases, leaving 11 bases of the junction unmatched. CDR3 region: CASSRTSGEYLETQYF. The CDR3 nucleotides read TGCGCCAGCAGCCGAACTAGCGGGGAGTACCTGGAGACCCAGTACTTC.

Notes on this clonotype: The junction does not match germline at one end; this may be a read error. The rearrangement uses TRBV18 and TRBJ2-5; 9 bases map to TRBD2. The CDR3 sequence is 17 residues long. Germline CDR1 KGHSH, CDR2 LQKENI. DNA for the CDR3: TGTGCCAGCTCACCATTCGTGTTAGCGGGGGTTCAAGAGTCCCAGTACTTC. This codes for CASSPFVLAGVQESQYF. The entire variable domain, with the rest obtained from reference TRBV18 and TRBJ2-5, is as follows: NAGVMQNPRHLVRRRGQEARLRCSPMKGHSHVYWYRQLPEEGLKFMVYLQKENIIDESGMPKERFSAEFPKEGPSILRIQQVVRGDSAAYFCASSPFVLAGVQESQYFGPGTRLLVL.

This clonotype has only a few counts. Written as DNA, the CDR3 is TGTGCCAGCAGTGACCAGTCTGATAAGGCCCAGCATTTT. It specifies CASSDQSDKAQHF. The rearrangement joins TRBV2 to TRBJ1-5, with D unresolved. Germline V lookup: CDR1 SNHLY, CDR2 FYNNEI. Trimming left V 3 bases short and J 11 bases short, with 14 bases between. The CDR3 is 13 residues long.

V and J are TRBV5-1 and TRBJ2-1; D remains unclear. Trimming removed 0 bases from V and 5 bases from J, with 6 bases in between. The germline V gene encodes CDR1 SGHRS and CDR2 YFSETQ. This CDR3 is built from 13 residues. The CDR3 reads CASSLVGHNEQFF. For the CDR3, the DNA is TGCGCCAGCAGCTTGGTGGGCCACAATGAGCAGTTCTTC.

The V and J genes are TRBV11-2 and TRBJ2-1; 8 bases align to TRBD2. The J segment lost 7 bases and the V segment lost 2 bases, leaving 10 bases of the junction unmatched. Germline lookup yields CDR1 SGHAT and CDR2 FQNNGV. CDR3 length: 16 amino acids. The CDR3 DNA is TGTGCCAGCAGCTTAAGGGGCGGGGGGCCGTTAAATGAGCAGTTCTTC. Protein sequence: CASSLRGGGPLNEQFF.

This chain joins TRBV4-2 and TRBJ2-1; TRBD2 is a possible D gene (6 bases). CDR1 and CDR2 from the germline V gene are LGHNA and YNFKEQ. Trimming left V 4 bases short and J 13 bases short, with 11 bases between. The CDR3 is 11 amino acids. This CDR3 is CASSLEGPQFF. The DNA for the CDR3 is TGTGCCAGCAGCCTGGAGGGGCCCCAGTTCTTC.

This clonotype occurred a few times. This chain uses TRBV7-3 with TRBJ2-7, with 7 bases lining up with TRBD1. V lost 6 bases to trimming and J lost 6 bases; unmatched junction nucleotides: 11. Germline CDR1 SGHTA, CDR2 FQGTGA. The CDR3 spans 14 residues. The CDR3 spells CASSPGQSVREQYF. Written as DNA, the CDR3 is TGTGCCAGCAGTCCGGGACAGAGCGTCCGCGAGCAGTACTTC.

This clonotype came up a few times. J is TRBJ2-7 and V is TRBV20-1; 9 bases line up with TRBD1. The trim removed 3 bases at V and 6 bases at J, leaving 15 bases unmatched. CDR1 and CDR2 from the germline V gene are DFQATT and SNEGSKA (reference sequence). This CDR3 has 16 residues. The CDR3 here is CSARILPGQGNREQYF. The CDR3 DNA reads TGCAGTGCTAGGATTTTACCGGGACAGGGAAATCGCGAGCAGTACTTC.

V gene TRBV2 combines with J gene TRBJ2-4, with D perhaps TRBD1 (6 bases). The better agreement between TRBJ2-7 and the DNA end casts doubt on the J call. Germline V CDR1 and CDR2: SNHLY, FYNNEI. CDR3 length: 13 residues. CDR3 amino acids: CASSDRGKYEQYF. CDR3 in DNA: TGTGCCAGCAGTGACAGGGGCAAATACGAGCAGTACTTC.

The chain links TRBV5-1 to TRBJ2-2; D gene ambiguous. There are 16 residues in the CDR3. Germline values: CDR1 SGHRS, CDR2 YFSETQ. Trimming removed 5 bases from V and 0 bases from J, with 14 bases in between. CDR3 protein: CASRSNWNANTGELFF. In DNA, the CDR3 is TGCGCCAGCAGGTCCAACTGGAACGCGAACACCGGGGAGCTGTTTTTT. Full variable domain (outside the CDR3, taken from reference TRBV5-1 and TRBJ2-2): KAGVTQTPRYLIKTRGQQVTLSCSPISGHRSVSWYQQTPGQGLQFLFEYFSETQRNKGNFPGRFSGRQFSNSRSEMNVSTLELGDSALYLCASRSNWNANTGELFFGEGSRLTVL.

This clonotype has a handful of counts. The chain combines TRBV20-1 with TRBJ2-5; TRBD2 matches 9 bases. Germline CDR1 and CDR2: DFQATT and SNEGSKA (reference sequence). Losses at the gene ends were 0 bases for V and 4 bases for J; bases not matched to a gene: 3. CDR3 length: 14 amino acids. The chain's CDR3 is CSARDWRGGETQYF. CDR3 DNA: TGCAGTGCTAGAGATTGGCGGGGGGGAGAGACCCAGTACTTC.

This clonotype came up a few times. V is TRBV7-2 and J is TRBJ2-7, with no clear D. V lost 2 bases, J lost 5 bases, and 7 bases lay in between. Germline V gene sequence: CDR1 SGHTA, CDR2 FQGNSA. CDR3 length equals 12 residues. For the CDR3, the DNA is TGTGCCAGCAGCTTAAACGGTCACGAGCAGTACTTC. Translated: CASSLNGHEQYF.

V usage is TRBV29-1 and J usage is TRBJ1-5; perhaps TRBD1 as D (5 bases). Germline V gene data show CDR1 as SQVTM and CDR2 as ANQGSEA. The CDR3 has 16 amino acids. With 2 bases removed from V and 5 bases from J, the gap between germline ends came to 19 bases. The CDR3 reads CSVELEAGRIDQPQHF. CDR3 coding DNA: TGCAGCGTTGAACTTGAGGCAGGGAGGATAGATCAGCCCCAGCATTTT.

The V and J genes are TRBV27 and TRBJ2-3, with D perhaps assigned TRBD1 or TRBD2 (5 bases each). Germline lookup yields CDR1 MNHEY and CDR2 SMNVEV (reference sequence). V lost 4 bases and J 2 bases, leaving 10 bases between the germline ends. CDR3 length: 14 amino acids. DNA for the CDR3: TGTGCCAGCAGTTGGGACCCCTACACAGATACGCAGTATTTT. The encoded protein is CASSWDPYTDTQYF.

The chain links TRBV20-1 to TRBJ2-7, with D tentatively TRBD1 (5 bases). Germline V CDR1 and CDR2: DFQATT, SNEGSKA (reference sequence). The CDR3 sequence is 14 residues long. V lost 3 bases and J lost 3, with 15 bases in between. The CDR3 sequence is CSASLGRERYEQYF. The CDR3 DNA reads as TGCAGTGCTAGTCTGGGCAGGGAACGCTACGAGCAGTACTTC.